This T cell receptor beta chain is from a study of shared clonotypes between healthy human individuals. Data came from immunoSEQ multiplex PCR; TCRdb stores just in-frame clones and leaves some out. The sample shows millions of clones, about 95% of them seen only once. CDR1 and CDR2 (germline): SGDLS, YYNGEE. The CDR3 runs to 14 residues. The V gene lost 2 bases and the J gene lost 2 bases, with 10 bases spanning the gap. Sequences were obtained from naive CD4+ T cells sorted from blood. Specified subset: CD45RA+ positively selected. The receptor comes from a man aged 18 to 35 in good health. This rearrangement joins TRBV9 to TRBJ1-2, with D possibly being TRBD1 (6 bases). The CDR3 loop reads CASSVSQGNYGYTF. CDR3 sequence (DNA): TGTGCCAGCAGCGTGTCACAGGGCAACTATGGCTACACCTTC. The complete variable domain, with remaining parts taken from reference TRBV9 and TRBJ1-2, reads DSGVTQTPKHLITATGQRVTLRCSPRSGDLSVYWYQQSLDQGLQFLIQYYNGEERAKGNILERFSAQQFPDLHSELNLSSLELGDSALYFCASSVSQGNYGYTFGSGTRLTVV.